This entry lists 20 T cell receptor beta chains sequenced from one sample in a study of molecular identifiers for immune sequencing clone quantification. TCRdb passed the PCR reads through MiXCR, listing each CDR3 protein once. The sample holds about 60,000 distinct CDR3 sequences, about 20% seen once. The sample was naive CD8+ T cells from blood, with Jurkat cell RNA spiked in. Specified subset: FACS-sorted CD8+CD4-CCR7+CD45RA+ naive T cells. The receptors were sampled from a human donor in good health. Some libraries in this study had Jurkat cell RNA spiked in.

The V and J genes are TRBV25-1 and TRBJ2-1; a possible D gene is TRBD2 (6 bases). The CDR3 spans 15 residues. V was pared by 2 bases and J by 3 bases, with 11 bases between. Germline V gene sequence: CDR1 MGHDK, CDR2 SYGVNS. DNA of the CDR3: TGTGCCAGCAGTGAAGGGGGGACTTACTACAATGAGCAGTTCTTC. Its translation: CASSEGGTYYNEQFF.

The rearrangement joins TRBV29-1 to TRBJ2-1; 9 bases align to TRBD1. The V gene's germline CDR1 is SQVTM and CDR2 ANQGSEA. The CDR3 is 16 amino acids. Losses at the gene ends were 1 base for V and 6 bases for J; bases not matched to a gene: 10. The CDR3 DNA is TGCAGCGTTGAAGGGTGGCCCGGACAGGGGATCAATGAGCAGTTCTTC. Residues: CSVEGWPGQGINEQFF.

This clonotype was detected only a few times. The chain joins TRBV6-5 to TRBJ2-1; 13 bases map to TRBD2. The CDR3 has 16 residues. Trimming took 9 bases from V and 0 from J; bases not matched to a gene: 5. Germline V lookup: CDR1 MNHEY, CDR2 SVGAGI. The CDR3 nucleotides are TGTGCCAGTTCGGGACTAGCGGGGCTCTCCTACAATGAGCAGTTCTTC. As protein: CASSGLAGLSYNEQFF.

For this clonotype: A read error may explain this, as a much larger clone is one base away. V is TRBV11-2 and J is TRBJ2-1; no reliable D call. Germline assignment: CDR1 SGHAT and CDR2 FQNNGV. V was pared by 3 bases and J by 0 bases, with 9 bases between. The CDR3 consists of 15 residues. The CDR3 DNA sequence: TGTGCCAGCAGCTTGAAGGATAGCTCCTACAATGAGCAGTTCTTC. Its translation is CASSLKDSSYNEQFF.

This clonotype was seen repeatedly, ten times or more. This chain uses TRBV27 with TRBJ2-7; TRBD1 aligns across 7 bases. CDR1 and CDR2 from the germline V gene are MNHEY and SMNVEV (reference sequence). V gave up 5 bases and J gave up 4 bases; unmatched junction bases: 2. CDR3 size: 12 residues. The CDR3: CASSPTGYEQYF. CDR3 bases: TGTGCCAGCAGTCCGACAGGGTACGAGCAGTACTTC.

CDR3 amino acids: CSAWEGAFYEQYF. The DNA for the CDR3 is TGCAGTGCCTGGGAGGGGGCGTTTTACGAGCAGTACTTC. The rearrangement uses TRBV20-1 and TRBJ2-7; either TRBD1 or TRBD2 may fit D (7 bases each). The germline V and J ends were trimmed by 6 bases and 4 bases, with 16 bases remaining between them. CDR3 length: 13 amino acids. The germline gives CDR1 DFQATT, CDR2 SNEGSKA (reference sequence).

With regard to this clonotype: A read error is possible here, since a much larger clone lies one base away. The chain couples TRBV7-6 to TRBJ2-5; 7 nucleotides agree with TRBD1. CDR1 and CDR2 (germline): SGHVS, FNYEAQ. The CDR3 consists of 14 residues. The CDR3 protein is CAGSLDRVRGTQYF. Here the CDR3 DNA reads TGTGCCGGCAGCTTAGACAGGGTTAGAGGGACCCAGTACTTC.

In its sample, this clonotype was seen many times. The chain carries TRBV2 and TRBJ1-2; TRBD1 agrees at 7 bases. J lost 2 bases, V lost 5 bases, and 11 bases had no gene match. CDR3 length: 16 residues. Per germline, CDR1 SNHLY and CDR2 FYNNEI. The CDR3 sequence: CASSKTGLGGNYGYTF. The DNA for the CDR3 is TGTGCCAGCAGTAAGACAGGTCTAGGGGGCAACTATGGCTACACCTTC.

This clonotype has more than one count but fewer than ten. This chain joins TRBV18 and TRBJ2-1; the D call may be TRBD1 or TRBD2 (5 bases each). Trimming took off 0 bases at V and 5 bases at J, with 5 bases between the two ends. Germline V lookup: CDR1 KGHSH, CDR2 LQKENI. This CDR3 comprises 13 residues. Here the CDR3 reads CASSPPGDNEQFF. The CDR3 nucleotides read TGTGCCAGCTCACCACCGGGGGACAATGAGCAGTTCTTC.

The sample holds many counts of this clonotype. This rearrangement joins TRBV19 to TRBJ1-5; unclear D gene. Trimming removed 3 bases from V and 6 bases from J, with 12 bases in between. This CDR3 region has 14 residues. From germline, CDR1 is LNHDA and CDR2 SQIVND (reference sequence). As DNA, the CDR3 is TGTGCCAGTAGTATCGGGAATCGTGCTCAGCCCCAGCATTTT. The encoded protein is CASSIGNRAQPQHF.

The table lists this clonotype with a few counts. In DNA, the CDR3 is TGTGCCAGCAGTTACGACGATTATAGCAATCAGCCCCAGCATTTT. Encoded protein: CASSYDDYSNQPQHF. J is TRBJ1-5 and V is TRBV6-2 or TRBV6-3; D remains unclear. Germline V lookup: CDR1 MNHEY, CDR2 SVGEGT. V was trimmed by 2 bases and J by 0 bases, leaving 8 bases between them. This CDR3 is built from 15 residues.

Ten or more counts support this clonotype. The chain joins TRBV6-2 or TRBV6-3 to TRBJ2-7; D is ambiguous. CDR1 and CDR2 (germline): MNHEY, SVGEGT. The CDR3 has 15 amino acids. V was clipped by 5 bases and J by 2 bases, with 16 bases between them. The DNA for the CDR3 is TGTGCCAGCAGTCCACTCCTCCCTCCTCCCTACGAGCAGTACTTC. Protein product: CASSPLLPPPYEQYF.

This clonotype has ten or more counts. CDR3 sequence reads: CASSWTANNSPLHF. Written as DNA, the CDR3 is TGTGCCAGTAGTTGGACAGCAAATAATTCACCCCTCCACTTT. This chain links TRBV19 with TRBJ1-6, with TRBD1 as a possible D gene (6 bases). The CDR3 has 14 amino acids. V was trimmed by 5 bases and J by 5 bases, leaving 10 bases between them. Germline CDR1 LNHDA, CDR2 SQIVND (reference sequence).

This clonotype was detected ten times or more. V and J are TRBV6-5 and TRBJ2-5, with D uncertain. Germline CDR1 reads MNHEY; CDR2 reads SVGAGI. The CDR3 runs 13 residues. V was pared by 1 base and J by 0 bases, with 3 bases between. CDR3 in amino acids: CASSYYYQETQYF. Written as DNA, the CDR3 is TGTGCCAGCAGTTACTATTACCAAGAGACCCAGTACTTC.

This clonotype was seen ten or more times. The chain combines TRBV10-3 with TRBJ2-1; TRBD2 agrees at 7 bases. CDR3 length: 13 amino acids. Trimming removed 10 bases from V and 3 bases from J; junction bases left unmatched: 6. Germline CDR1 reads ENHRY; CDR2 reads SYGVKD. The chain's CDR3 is CASLAENYNEQFF. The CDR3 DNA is TGTGCCAGCCTAGCGGAGAACTACAATGAGCAGTTCTTC.

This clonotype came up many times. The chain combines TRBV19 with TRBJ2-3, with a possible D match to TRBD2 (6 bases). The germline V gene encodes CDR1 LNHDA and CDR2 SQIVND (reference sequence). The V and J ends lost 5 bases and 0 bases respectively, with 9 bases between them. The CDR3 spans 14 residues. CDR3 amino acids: CASSAGTSTDTQYF. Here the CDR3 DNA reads TGTGCCAGTAGTGCCGGGACTAGCACAGATACGCAGTATTTT.

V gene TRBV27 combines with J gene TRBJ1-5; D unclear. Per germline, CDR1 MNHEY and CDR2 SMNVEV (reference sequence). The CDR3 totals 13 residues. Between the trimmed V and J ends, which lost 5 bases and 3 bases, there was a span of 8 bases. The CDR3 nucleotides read TGTGCCAGCAGTCGGGGTCTCAATCAGCCCCAGCATTTT. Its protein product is CASSRGLNQPQHF.

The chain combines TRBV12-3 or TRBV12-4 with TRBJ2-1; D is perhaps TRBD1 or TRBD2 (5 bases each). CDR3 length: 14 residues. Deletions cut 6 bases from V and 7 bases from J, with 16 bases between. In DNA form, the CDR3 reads TGTGCCAGCAGCCGGGTGGGACCCCTTAATGAGCAGTTCTTC. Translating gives CASSRVGPLNEQFF.

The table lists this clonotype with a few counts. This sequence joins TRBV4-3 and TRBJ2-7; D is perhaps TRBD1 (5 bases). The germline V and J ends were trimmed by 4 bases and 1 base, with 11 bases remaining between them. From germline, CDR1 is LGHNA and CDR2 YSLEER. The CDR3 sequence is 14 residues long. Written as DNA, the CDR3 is TGCGCCAGCAGCCCTGGGGCTAGTTCCTACGAGCAGTACTTC. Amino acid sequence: CASSPGASSYEQYF.

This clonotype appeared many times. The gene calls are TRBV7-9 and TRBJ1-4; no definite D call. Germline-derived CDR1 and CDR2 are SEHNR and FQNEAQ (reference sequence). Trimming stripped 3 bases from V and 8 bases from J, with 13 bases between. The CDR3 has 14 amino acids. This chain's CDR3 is CASSFDTEREKLFF. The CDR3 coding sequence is TGTGCCAGCAGCTTTGACACCGAACGGGAAAAACTGTTTTTT.